This TCR beta chain came from a study of glioma-infiltrating T cells. Germline loops: CDR1 DFQATT, CDR2 SNEGSKA (reference sequence). The V and J ends lost 4 bases and 7 bases respectively, with 7 bases between them. The CDR3 totals 10 residues. Study-wide points: Only very few CDR3 sequences appeared in both tissue and blood. Gliomas, especially low-grade, showed above-expected tissue-blood divergence; non-neoplastic patients showed below.

The iRepertoire nested amplicon-rescue multiplex PCR amplified TCR alpha and beta CDR3s from RNA. Input was roughly 85-450 ng of tissue mRNA or PBMC total RNA. In TCRdb, the multiplex PCR reads were re-called with MiXCR into one record per CDR3 protein. Found here are around 190,000 distinct CDR3 sequences, roughly 32% of them singletons; the top ten hold 20%. In its sample, this clonotype was seen many times. Its antigen is unknown. The receptor's source is a human donor with low-grade glioma or glioblastoma, undergoing nonglioma brain surgery, or in good health (not recorded which). Sequences were obtained from glioma tissue, nonneoplastic brain tissue, or PBMCs (not recorded which). The chain carries TRBV20-1 and TRBJ2-5; unclear D gene. CDR3 DNA: TGCAGTGCTACGGACGTGACCCAGTACTTC. It encodes CSATDVTQYF.